This is a list of T cell receptor beta chains from one sample in a study of a mutant IDH1 vaccine in newly diagnosed glioma. Their recognized antigens are unknown. The method was immunoSEQ multiplex PCR; TCRdb's version includes in-frame clones alone and lacks a portion of them. In the table there are about 50,000 clones, around 92% of which are singletons. This sample comprised PBMCs, obtained from a glioma patient whose treatment included an IDH1 peptide vaccine. Every receptor here comes from a man aged 45 to 65 with glioma. The CDR3 runs from the conserved cysteine through the conserved F or W. A D gene is named only where the DNA matches it firmly. Clone size appears in some rows only: once, few, many, or a class for an expanded clone.

clone size	V gene	D gene	J gene	CDR3 protein	CDR3 DNA
.	TRBV5-1	TRBD2	TRBJ2-5	CASRGTSGRGETQYF	TGCGCCAGCAGGGGGACTAGCGGGAGAGGAGAGACCCAGTACTTC
.	TRBV7-8	.	TRBJ2-3	CASSPRTRGGDTQYF	TGTGCCAGCAGCCCCCGAACCAGAGGCGGAGATACGCAGTATTTT
.	TRBV5-1	.	TRBJ1-4	CASSLGGGDMGPGEKLFF	TGCGCCAGCAGCTTGGGGGGTGGGGACATGGGACCCGGAGAAAAACTGTTTTTT
.	TRBV5-1	.	TRBJ2-1	CASNTLGSEGNEQFF	TGCGCCAGCAACACCTTGGGGTCTGAGGGCAATGAGCAGTTCTTC
.	TRBV10-1	.	TRBJ1-2	CASSETANYGYTF	TGCGCCAGCAGTGAAACGGCTAACTATGGCTACACCTTC
.	TRBV10-3	.	TRBJ1-1	CAISQGLEAFF	TGTGCCATCAGTCAGGGTCTGGAAGCTTTCTTT
.	TRBV20-1	.	TRBJ2-1	CSALDDNEQFF	TGCAGTGCTCTGGATGACAATGAGCAGTTCTTC
.	TRBV9	.	TRBJ2-5	CASSVGPFQETQYF	TGTGCCAGCAGCGTAGGTCCATTCCAAGAGACCCAGTACTTC
.	TRBV6-5	.	TRBJ1-1	CASSRAGAGTEAFF	TGTGCCAGCAGCCGCGCCGGAGCCGGGACTGAAGCTTTCTTT
.	TRBV5-6	TRBD1	TRBJ1-2	CASSFADRGSGYTF	TGTGCCAGCAGCTTCGCGGACAGGGGCAGTGGCTACACCTTC
.	TRBV29-1	.	TRBJ2-1	CSGGDVRGGGNEQFF	TGCAGCGGGGGGGACGTTCGAGGGGGTGGCAATGAGCAGTTCTTC
.	TRBV13	TRBD1	TRBJ1-4	CASSQDRGATNEKLFF	TGTGCCAGCAGCCAGGACAGGGGCGCAACTAATGAAAAACTGTTTTTT
.	TRBV6-6	.	TRBJ2-1	CASRKRRGNEQFF	TGTGCCAGCAGGAAGCGTAGAGGGAATGAGCAGTTCTTC
.	TRBV28	.	TRBJ2-2	CASSLSGAVTGELFF	TGTGCCAGCAGTTTATCAGGGGCGGTCACCGGGGAGCTGTTTTTT
.	TRBV5-6	.	TRBJ2-5	CASSFPIHGRDTQYF	TGTGCCAGCAGCTTTCCCATACACGGAAGAGATACCCAGTACTTC
.	TRBV2	.	TRBJ1-1	CASSGEGTEAFF	TGTGCCAGCAGTGGGGAGGGCACTGAAGCTTTCTTT
.	TRBV29-1	.	TRBJ2-5	CSVGDGGETQYF	TGCAGCGTGGGGGATGGGGGGGAGACCCAGTACTTC
.	TRBV14	TRBD1	TRBJ2-7	CASSRTGFGSYEQYF	TGTGCCAGCAGCCGGACAGGATTCGGGTCCTACGAGCAGTACTTC
few	TRBV18	.	TRBJ2-2	CASSAPGFRDTGELFF	TGTGCCAGCTCGGCACCGGGGTTTCGGGACACCGGGGAGCTGTTTTTT
once	TRBV7-2	TRBD1	TRBJ1-6	CASSELTGGLSNSPLHF	TGTGCCAGCAGCGAACTAACAGGGGGCCTGAGTAATTCACCCCTCCACTTT
.	TRBV19	.	TRBJ1-5	CASTPPLASFGQPQHF	TGTGCCAGTACCCCCCCTCTGGCGTCTTTTGGTCAGCCCCAGCATTTT
.	TRBV9	.	TRBJ1-6	CASSAARANNSPLHF	TGTGCCAGCAGCGCAGCCAGAGCCAATAATTCACCCCTCCACTTT
.	TRBV20-1	.	TRBJ2-7	CSALQHYEQYF	TGCAGTGCTCTCCAGCATTACGAGCAGTACTTC
.	TRBV30	.	TRBJ2-1	CAWSEQSGMKFF	TGTGCCTGGAGCGAGCAATCCGGGATGAAGTTCTTC
.	TRBV30	.	TRBJ1-5	CAWSVSRGAQHF	TGTGCCTGGAGTGTAAGTAGGGGAGCCCAGCATTTT
.	TRBV9	.	TRBJ2-7	CASSVGGNPYEQYF	TGTGCCAGCAGCGTAGGAGGAAACCCCTACGAGCAGTACTTC
.	TRBV29-1	TRBD1	TRBJ1-3	CSVGTGAPSGNTIYF	TGCAGCGTTGGGACAGGGGCTCCCTCTGGAAACACCATATATTTT
once	TRBV6-1	.	TRBJ1-5	CASTRRGGSNQPQHF	TGTGCCAGCACCCGAAGGGGGGGAAGCAATCAGCCCCAGCATTTT
.	TRBV7-2	TRBD2	TRBJ2-7	CASSSIGRNLAGVSYEQYF	TGTGCCAGCAGCTCTATAGGCCGGAATCTAGCGGGCGTATCCTACGAGCAGTACTTC
.	TRBV4-1	TRBD1	TRBJ1-2	CASSQPRTGTEGYTF	TGCGCCAGCAGCCAGCCCCGAACCGGGACAGAGGGCTACACCTTC
.	TRBV6-6	.	TRBJ2-7	CASTPSGWGEQYF	TGTGCCAGCACCCCCTCGGGGTGGGGCGAGCAGTACTTC
.	TRBV5-1	TRBD2	TRBJ2-5	CASSSVGGLAGGQETQYF	TGCGCCAGCAGCTCTGTCGGAGGGCTAGCGGGGGGACAAGAGACCCAGTACTTC
.	TRBV10-1	.	TRBJ2-1	CASSESSRAIKQFF	TGCGCCAGCAGTGAGTCTTCCAGGGCCATTAAGCAGTTCTTC
.	TRBV5-1	TRBD1	TRBJ1-5	CASSPGQAAGSQPQHF	TGCGCCAGCAGCCCCGGACAGGCTGCAGGTAGTCAGCCCCAGCATTTT
.	TRBV11-3	.	TRBJ2-7	CASSPGLSYEQYF	TGTGCCAGCAGCCCGGGCCTCTCCTACGAGCAGTACTTC
.	TRBV7-9	TRBD1	TRBJ2-7	CASSFPGTGPKYF	TGTGCCAGCAGCTTTCCCGGGACAGGGCCCAAGTACTTC
.	TRBV5-1	.	TRBJ1-1	CASSGLDSTNTEAFF	TGCGCCAGCAGCGGGTTGGACAGCACGAACACTGAAGCTTTCTTT
.	TRBV7-2	.	TRBJ2-2	CASSPSWGELFF	TGTGCCAGCAGCCCCAGCTGGGGGGAGCTGTTTTTT
.	TRBV19	.	TRBJ1-3	CASSGRLSGNTIYF	TGTGCCAGTAGTGGCCGCCTATCTGGAAACACCATATATTTT
.	TRBV9	TRBD1	TRBJ2-1	CASSVRDRGLGNEQFF	TGTGCCAGCAGCGTCCGGGACAGGGGGCTCGGGAATGAGCAGTTCTTC
.	TRBV9	TRBD1	TRBJ2-7	CASSVDGTGVDEQYF	TGTGCCAGCAGCGTAGATGGGACAGGGGTGGACGAGCAGTACTTC